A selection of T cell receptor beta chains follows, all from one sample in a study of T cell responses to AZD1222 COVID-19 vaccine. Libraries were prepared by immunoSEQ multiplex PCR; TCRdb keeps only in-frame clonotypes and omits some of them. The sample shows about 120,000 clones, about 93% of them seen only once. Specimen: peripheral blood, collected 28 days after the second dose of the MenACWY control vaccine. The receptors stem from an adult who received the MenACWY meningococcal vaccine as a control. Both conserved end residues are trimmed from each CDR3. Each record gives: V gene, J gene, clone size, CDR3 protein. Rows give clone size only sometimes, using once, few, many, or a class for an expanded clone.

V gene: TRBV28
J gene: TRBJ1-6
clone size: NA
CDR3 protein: ASSLSTGALSPLH

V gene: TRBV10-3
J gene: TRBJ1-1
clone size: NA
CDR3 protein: AISEVGARTEAF

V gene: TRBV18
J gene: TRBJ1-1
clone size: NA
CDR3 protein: ASSSGRNTEAF

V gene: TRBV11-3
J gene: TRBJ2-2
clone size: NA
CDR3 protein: ASSPIAGGNTGELF

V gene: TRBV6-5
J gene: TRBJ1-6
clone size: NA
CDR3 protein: ASSSGQGDSPLH

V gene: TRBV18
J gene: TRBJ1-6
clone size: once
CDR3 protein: ASQQGQNSPLH

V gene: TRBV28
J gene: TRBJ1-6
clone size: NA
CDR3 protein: ASIVQGATWNSPLH

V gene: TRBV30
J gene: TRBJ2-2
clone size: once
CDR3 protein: AWSGGQKTYTGELF

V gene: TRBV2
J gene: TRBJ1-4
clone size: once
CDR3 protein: ASSIQTNEKLF

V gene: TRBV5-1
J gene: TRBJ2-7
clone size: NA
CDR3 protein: ASSLEGLGEQY

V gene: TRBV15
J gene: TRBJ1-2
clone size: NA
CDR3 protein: ATSRGTGGDGYT

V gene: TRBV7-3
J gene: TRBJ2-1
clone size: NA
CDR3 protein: ASSLTGTSHNEQF

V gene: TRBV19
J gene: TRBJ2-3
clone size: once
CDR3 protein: ASSNVGTGTDTQY

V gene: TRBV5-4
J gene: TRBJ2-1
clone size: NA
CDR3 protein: ASSQGTSGYNEQF